This TCR beta chain stems from a study of patients and donors after allogeneic stem cell transplantation (TCRdb year 2020). CDR3 length: 17 amino acids, cysteine to phenylalanine. Here the CDR3 DNA is all that survives: 51 bases in frame from base 1. The germline V gene provides CDR1 MDHEN and CDR2 SYDVKM. The germline V end is reduced by 4 bases and the J end by 3 bases; junction bases left unmatched: 14. About this clonotype: Its antigen is currently not known. Base qualities are not recorded, but no much larger clone differs from it by a single base.

Library method: RT-PCR. Sequenced on a NextSeq 550. TCRdb trimmed public reads at Q25 via fastp, called clones via MiXCR and kept in-frame beta chains. Each CDR3 protein appears once, grouped with its most common genes and DNA. Present in this sample are about a million distinct CDR3 sequences, about 20% of which were seen just once. Jointly, the top ten make up roughly 6% of the sample. The V and J segments used are TRBV28 and TRBJ2-5; 7 of the junction bases match TRBD2. This receptor was taken from a human donor who was either an allogeneic HSCT recipient or a stem cell or donor lymphocyte infusion donor (not recorded which). It is not recorded whose cells these are; they may come from a transplant donor. Material: blood, either unsorted or a sorted T cell fraction (not recorded which). The CDR3 reads as follows: CASSSPRQAGGKETQYF. The nucleotide sequence is given as TGTGCCAGCAGTTCACCTCGGCAGGCCGGGGGGAAAGAGACCCAGTACTTC.